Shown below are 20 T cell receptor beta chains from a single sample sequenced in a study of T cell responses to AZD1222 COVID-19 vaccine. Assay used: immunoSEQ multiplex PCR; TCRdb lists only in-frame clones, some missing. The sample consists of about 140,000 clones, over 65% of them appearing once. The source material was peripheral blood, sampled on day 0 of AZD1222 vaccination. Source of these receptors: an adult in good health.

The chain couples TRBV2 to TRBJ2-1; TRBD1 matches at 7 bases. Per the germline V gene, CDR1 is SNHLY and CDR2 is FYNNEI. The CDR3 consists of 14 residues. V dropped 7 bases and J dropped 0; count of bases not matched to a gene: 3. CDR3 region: CASIQGVSYNEQFF. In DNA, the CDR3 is TGTGCCAGCATTCAGGGGGTCTCCTACAATGAGCAGTTCTTC.

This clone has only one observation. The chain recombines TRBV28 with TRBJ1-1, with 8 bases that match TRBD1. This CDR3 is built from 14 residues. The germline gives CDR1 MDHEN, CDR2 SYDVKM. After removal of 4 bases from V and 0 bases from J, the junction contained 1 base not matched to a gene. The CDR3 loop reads CASSSGQVNTEAFF. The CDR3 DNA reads TGTGCCAGCAGTTCGGGACAGGTGAACACTGAAGCTTTCTTT.

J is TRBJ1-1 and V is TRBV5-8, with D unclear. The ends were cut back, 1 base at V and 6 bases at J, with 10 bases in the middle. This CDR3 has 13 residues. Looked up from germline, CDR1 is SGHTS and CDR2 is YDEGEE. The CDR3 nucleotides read TGTGCCAGCAGCTTGACATCTCTCTCTGAAGCTTTCTTT. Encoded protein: CASSLTSLSEAFF.

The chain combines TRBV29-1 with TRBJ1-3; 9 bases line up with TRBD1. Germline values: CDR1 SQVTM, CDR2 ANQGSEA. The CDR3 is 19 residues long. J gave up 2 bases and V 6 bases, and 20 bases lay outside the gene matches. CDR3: CSVSRGTGNSGDPGNTIYF. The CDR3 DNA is TGCAGCGTCTCAAGAGGGACAGGGAACTCCGGGGATCCTGGAAACACCATATATTTT. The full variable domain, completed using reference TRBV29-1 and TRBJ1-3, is SAVISQKPSRDICQRGTSLTIQCQVDSQVTMMFWYRQQPGQSLTLIATANQGSEATYESGFVIDKFPISRPNLTFSTLTVSNMSPEDSSIYLCSVSRGTGNSGDPGNTIYFGEGSWLTVV.

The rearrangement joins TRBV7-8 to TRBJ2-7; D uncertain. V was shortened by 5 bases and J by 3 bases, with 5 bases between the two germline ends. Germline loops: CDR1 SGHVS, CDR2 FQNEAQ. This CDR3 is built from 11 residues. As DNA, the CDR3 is TGTGCCAGCAGCAGCAACTACGAGCAGTACTTC. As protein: CASSSNYEQYF.

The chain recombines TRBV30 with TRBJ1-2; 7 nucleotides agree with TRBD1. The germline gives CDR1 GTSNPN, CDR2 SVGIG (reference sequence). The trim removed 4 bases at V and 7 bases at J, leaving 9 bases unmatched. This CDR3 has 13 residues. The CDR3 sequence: CAWTFNRGTGYTF. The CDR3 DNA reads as TGTGCCTGGACGTTCAACAGGGGTACTGGCTACACCTTC.

The CDR3 protein is CAWRLETGQPQHF. CDR3 coding DNA: TGTGCCTGGAGGCTCGAAACGGGTCAGCCCCAGCATTTT. J is TRBJ1-5 and V is TRBV30; D gene ambiguous. The germline V and J ends were trimmed by 3 bases and 6 bases, with 12 bases remaining between them. CDR3 size: 13 residues. CDR1 is GTSNPN, CDR2 SVGIG, per germline (reference sequence). Complete variable domain (other parts from reference TRBV30 and TRBJ1-5): SQTIHQWPATLVQPVGSPLSLECTVEGTSNPNLYWYRQAAGRGLQLLFYSVGIGQISSEVPQNLSASRPQDRQFILSSKKLLLSDSGFYLCAWRLETGQPQHFGDGTRLSIL.

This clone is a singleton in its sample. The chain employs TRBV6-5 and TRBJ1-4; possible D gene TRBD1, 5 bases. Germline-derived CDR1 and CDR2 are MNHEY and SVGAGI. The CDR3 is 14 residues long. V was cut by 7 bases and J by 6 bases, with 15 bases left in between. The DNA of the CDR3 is TGTGCCAGCAACCGGCGGGGCGCAGATGAAAAACTGTTTTTT. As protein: CASNRRGADEKLFF.

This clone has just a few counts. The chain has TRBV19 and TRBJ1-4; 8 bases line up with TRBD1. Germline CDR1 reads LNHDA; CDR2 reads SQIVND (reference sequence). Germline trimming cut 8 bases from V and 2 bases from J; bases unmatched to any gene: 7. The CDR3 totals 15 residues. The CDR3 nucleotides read TGTGCCAGTTTAACGACAGGGGCTACTAATGAAAAACTGTTTTTT. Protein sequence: CASLTTGATNEKLFF.

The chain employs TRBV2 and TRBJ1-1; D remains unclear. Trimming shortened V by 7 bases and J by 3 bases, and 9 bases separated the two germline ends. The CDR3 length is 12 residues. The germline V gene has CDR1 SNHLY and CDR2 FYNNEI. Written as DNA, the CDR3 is TGTGCCAGCAAATTCAGTTACACTGAAGCTTTCTTT. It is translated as CASKFSYTEAFF.

The CDR3 nucleotides read TGTGCCAGCAGCGACTACGGGGGGACAGATACGCAGTATTTT. Its translation is CASSDYGGTDTQYF. The chain links TRBV5-4 to TRBJ2-3, with 7 bases aligning to TRBD2. Germline V CDR1 and CDR2: SGHNT, YYREEE (reference sequence). The CDR3 loop spans 14 amino acids. Trimming cost V 4 bases and J 3 bases; bases outside gene matches: 5.

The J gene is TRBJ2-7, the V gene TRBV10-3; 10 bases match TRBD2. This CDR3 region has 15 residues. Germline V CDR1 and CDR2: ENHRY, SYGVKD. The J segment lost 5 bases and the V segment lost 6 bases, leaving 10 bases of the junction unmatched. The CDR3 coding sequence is TGTGCCATCAGGCGGGCTAGCGGGGGTAGCGACGAGCAGTACTTC. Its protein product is CAIRRASGGSDEQYF.

CDR3 residues: CASRRDPSDGYTF. CDR3 nucleotide sequence: TGTGCCAGCAGACGGGACCCCTCAGATGGCTACACCTTC. The V call is TRBV7-9, the J call TRBJ1-2; D perhaps matches TRBD1 (5 bases). Trimming left V 6 bases short and J 6 bases short, with 14 bases between. The CDR3 sequence is 13 residues long. Germline-derived CDR1 and CDR2 are SEHNR and FQNEAQ (reference sequence). The full variable domain, completed using reference TRBV7-9 and TRBJ1-2, is DTGVSQNPRHKITKRGQNVTFRCDPISEHNRLYWYRQTLGQGPEFLTYFQNEAQLEKSRLLSDRFSAERPKGSFSTLEIQRTEQGDSAMYLCASRRDPSDGYTFGSGTRLTVV.

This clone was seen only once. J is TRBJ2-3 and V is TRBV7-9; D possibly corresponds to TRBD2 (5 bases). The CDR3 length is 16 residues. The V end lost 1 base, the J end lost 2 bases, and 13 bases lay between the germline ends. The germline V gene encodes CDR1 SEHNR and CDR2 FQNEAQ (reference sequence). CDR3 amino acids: CASSLERRAHTDTQYF. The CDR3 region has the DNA TGTGCCAGCAGCTTAGAGAGGCGGGCCCACACAGATACGCAGTATTTT.

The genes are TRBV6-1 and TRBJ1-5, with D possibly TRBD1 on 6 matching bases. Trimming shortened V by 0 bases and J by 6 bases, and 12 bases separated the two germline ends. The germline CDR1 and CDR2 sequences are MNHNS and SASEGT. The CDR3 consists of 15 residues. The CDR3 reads CASSEARRGSQPQHF. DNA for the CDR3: TGTGCCAGCAGTGAAGCGCGAAGGGGGTCTCAGCCCCAGCATTTT.

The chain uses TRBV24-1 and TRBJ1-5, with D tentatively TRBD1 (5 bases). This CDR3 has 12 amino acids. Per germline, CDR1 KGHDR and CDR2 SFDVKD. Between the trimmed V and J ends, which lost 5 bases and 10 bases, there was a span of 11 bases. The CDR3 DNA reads TGTGCCACCAGTGTGGGTGACAGACCCCAGCATTTT. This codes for CATSVGDRPQHF.

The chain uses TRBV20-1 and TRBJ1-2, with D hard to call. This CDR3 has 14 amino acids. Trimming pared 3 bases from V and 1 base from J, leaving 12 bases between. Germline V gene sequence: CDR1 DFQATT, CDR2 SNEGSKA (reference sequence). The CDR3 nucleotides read TGCAGTGCTAGTGATGGCAGGAATAACTATGGCTACACCTTC. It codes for CSASDGRNNYGYTF.

CDR3 residues: CASSTPLEGTDTQYF. The CDR3 DNA is TGTGCCAGCAGTACACCCTTGGAGGGCACAGATACGCAGTATTTT. The chain links TRBV28 to TRBJ2-3, with D possibly being TRBD2 (5 bases). The ends were cut back, 5 bases at V and 1 base at J, with 13 bases in the middle. Looked up from germline, CDR1 is MDHEN and CDR2 is SYDVKM. The CDR3 loop spans 15 amino acids. The entire variable domain, with the rest obtained from reference TRBV28 and TRBJ2-3, is as follows: DVKVTQSSRYLVKRTGEKVFLECVQDMDHENMFWYRQDPGLGLRLIYFSYDVKMKEKGDIPEGYSVSREKKERFSLILESASTNQTSMYLCASSTPLEGTDTQYFGPGTRLTVL.

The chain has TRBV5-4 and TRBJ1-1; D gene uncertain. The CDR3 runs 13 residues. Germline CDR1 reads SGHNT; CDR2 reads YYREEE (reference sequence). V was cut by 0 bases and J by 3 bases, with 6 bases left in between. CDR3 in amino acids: CASSLVTDTEAFF. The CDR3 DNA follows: TGTGCCAGCAGCTTGGTCACGGACACTGAAGCTTTCTTT.

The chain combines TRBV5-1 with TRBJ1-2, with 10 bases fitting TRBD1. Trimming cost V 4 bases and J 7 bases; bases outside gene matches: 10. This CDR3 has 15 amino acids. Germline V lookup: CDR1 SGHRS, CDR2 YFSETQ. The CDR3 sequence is CASSIDGTGVFGYTF. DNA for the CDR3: TGCGCCAGCAGCATCGACGGGACAGGGGTCTTTGGCTACACCTTC.